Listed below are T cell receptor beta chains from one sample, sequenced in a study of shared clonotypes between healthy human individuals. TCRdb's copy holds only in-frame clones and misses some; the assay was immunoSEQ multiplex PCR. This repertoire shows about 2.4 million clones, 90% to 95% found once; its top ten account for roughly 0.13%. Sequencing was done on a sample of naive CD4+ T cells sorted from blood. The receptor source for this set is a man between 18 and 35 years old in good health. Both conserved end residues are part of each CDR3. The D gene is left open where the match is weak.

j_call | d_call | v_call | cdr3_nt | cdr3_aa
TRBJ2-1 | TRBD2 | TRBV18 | TGTGCCAGCTCAGGGTTAGCGGGAGACGGTGAGCAGTTCTTC | CASSGLAGDGEQFF
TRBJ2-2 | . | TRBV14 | TGTGCCAGCAGCCAAGTAGGGGGGACATCCACCGGGGAGCTGTTTTTT | CASSQVGGTSTGELFF
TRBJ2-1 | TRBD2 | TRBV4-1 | TGCGCCAGCCGCAACCTCGGGGGGGCGTACAATGAGCAGTTCTTC | CASRNLGGAYNEQFF
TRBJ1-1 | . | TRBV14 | TGTGCCAGCAGCCAAGGGCCTCTCACTGAAGCTTTCTTT | CASSQGPLTEAFF
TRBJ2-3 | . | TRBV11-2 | TGTGCCAGCAGCCCCCGTTATGCGGGGTGGAGGGATACGCAGTATTTT | CASSPRYAGWRDTQYF
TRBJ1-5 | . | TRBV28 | TGTGCCAGCCGAAAGGGCAATCAGCCCCAGCATTTT | CASRKGNQPQHF
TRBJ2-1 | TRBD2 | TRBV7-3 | TGTGCCAGCAGCTTCGTAGCGGGGGGTCGTCGTAATGAGCAGTTCTTC | CASSFVAGGRRNEQFF
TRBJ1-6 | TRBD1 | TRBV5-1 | TGCGCCAGCAGCCCCAGGACAGGGGATAATTCACCCCTCCACTTT | CASSPRTGDNSPLHF
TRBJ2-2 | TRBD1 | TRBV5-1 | TGCGCCAGCAGTCCGGGACAGACTAACACCGGGGAGCTGTTTTTT | CASSPGQTNTGELFF
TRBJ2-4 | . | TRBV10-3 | TGTGCCATCAGTGAGGAAAAGACAGGATACAAAAACATTCAGTACTTC | CAISEEKTGYKNIQYF
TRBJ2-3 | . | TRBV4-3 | TGCGCCAGCAGCCAACAGGGAAGCACAGATACGCAGTATTTT | CASSQQGSTDTQYF
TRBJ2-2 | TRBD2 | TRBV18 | TGTGCCAGCTCACCGCGACTACTAGCGGGGGGGCCTTGGACCGGGGAGCTGTTTTTT | CASSPRLLAGGPWTGELFF